These 5 T cell receptor beta chains were sequenced from one sample in a study of T-cell memory formation after mild COVID-19. TCRdb independently ran MiXCR on the 5' RACE reads; one entry per CDR3 protein. The data contain some 450,000 distinct CDR3 sequences, around 17% of them singletons. Input material: PBMCs or a T cell subset sorted from them (not recorded which). The source is a young man who had mild COVID-19 (a few samples of this study predate the infection). Cell type and time point are not known.

This clonotype was found a few times. The chain combines TRBV9 with TRBJ2-2; D not certain. Per germline, CDR1 SGDLS and CDR2 YYNGEE. The germline V and J ends were trimmed by 4 bases and 9 bases, with 13 bases remaining between them. The CDR3 runs to 13 residues. In nucleotides, the CDR3 is TGTGCCAGCAGCCCATCGACCGGTTGGGAGCTGTTTTTT. This translates into CASSPSTGWELFF.

This clonotype was seen only a few times. The V and J genes are TRBV3-1 and TRBJ2-1, with D unresolved. V dropped 1 base and J dropped 9 bases, with 10 bases sitting between them. Germline assignment: CDR1 LGHDT and CDR2 YNNKEL (reference sequence). The CDR3 consists of 13 residues. This CDR3 is CASSQGGAGEQFF. The CDR3 DNA reads TGTGCCAGCAGCCAAGGAGGCGCAGGTGAGCAGTTCTTC.

This clonotype was detected a few times. The chain recombines TRBV24-1 with TRBJ2-1, with no clear D. Deletions cut 5 bases from V and 3 bases from J, with 10 bases between. Germline V gives CDR1 KGHDR, CDR2 SFDVKD. CDR3 length equals 14 residues. As DNA, the CDR3 is TGTGCCACCAGTGCGGGCTACGACTACAATGAGCAGTTCTTC. Amino acid sequence: CATSAGYDYNEQFF.

A few counts support this clonotype. J is TRBJ2-1 and V is TRBV27, with 8 bases that match TRBD2. The trim removed 5 bases at V and 8 bases at J, leaving 8 bases unmatched. CDR3 length equals 14 residues. The V gene's germline CDR1 is MNHEY and CDR2 SMNVEV (reference sequence). The CDR3 bases are TGTGCCAGCAGTGTAAGGACTAGCCCGGATGAGCAGTTCTTC. This encodes CASSVRTSPDEQFF.

The chain uses TRBV7-9 and TRBJ2-3; D unclear. The CDR3 totals 13 residues. The germline V and J ends were trimmed by 7 bases and 0 bases, with 8 bases remaining between them. From germline, CDR1 is SEHNR and CDR2 FQNEAQ (reference sequence). The CDR3 loop is CASMTSSTDTQYF. The CDR3 DNA is TGTGCCAGCATGACTTCTAGCACAGATACGCAGTATTTT.